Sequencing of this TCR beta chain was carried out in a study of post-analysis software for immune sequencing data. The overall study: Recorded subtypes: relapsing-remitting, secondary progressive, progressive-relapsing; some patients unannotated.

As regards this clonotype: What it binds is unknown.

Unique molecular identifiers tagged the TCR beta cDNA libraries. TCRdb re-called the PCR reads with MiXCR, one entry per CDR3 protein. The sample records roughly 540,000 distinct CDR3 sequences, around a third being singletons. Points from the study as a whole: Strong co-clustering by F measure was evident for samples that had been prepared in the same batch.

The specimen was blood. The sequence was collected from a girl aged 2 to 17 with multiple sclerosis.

The CDR3 loop reads CASSQEGTGLDNEQFF. The DNA for the CDR3 is TGTGCCAGCAGCCAAGAAGGGACCGGACTGGACAATGAGCAGTTCTTC. The chain uses TRBV3-1 and TRBJ2-1; D tentatively reads TRBD1 or TRBD2 (5 bases each). The CDR3 has 16 residues. The V gene lost 0 bases and the J gene lost 5 bases, with 14 bases spanning the gap. CDR1 is LGHDT and CDR2 is YNNKEL in the germline V gene (reference sequence).